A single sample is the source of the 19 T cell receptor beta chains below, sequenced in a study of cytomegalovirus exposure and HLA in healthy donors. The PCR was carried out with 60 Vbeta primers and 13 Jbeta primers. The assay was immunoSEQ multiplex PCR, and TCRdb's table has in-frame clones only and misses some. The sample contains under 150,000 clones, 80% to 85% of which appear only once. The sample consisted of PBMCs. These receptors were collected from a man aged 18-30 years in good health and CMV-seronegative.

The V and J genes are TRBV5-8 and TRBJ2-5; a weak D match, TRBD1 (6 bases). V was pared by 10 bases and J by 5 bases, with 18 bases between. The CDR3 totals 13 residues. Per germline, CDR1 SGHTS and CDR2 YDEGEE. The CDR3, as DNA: TGTGCCCGACGGTGGCAGGGGCGTGAGACCCAGTACTTC. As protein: CARRWQGRETQYF.

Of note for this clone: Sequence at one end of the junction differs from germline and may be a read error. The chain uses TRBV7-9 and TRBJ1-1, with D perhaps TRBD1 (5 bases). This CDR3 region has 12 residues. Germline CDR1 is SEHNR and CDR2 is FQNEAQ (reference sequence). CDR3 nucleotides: TGTTCCAGCAGCATCAGGGTACCTGAAGCTTTCTTT. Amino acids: CSSSIRVPEAFF. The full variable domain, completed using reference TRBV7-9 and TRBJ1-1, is DTGVSQNPRHKITKRGQNVTFRCDPISEHNRLYWYRQTLGQGPEFLTYFQNEAQLEKSRLLSDRFSAERPKGSFSTLEIQRTEQGDSAMYLCSSSIRVPEAFFGQGTRLTVV.

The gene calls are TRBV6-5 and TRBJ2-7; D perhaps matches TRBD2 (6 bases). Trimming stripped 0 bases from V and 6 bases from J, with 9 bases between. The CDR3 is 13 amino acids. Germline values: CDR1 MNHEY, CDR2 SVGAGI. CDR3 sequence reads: CASSYSLGGEQYF. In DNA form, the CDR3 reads TGTGCCAGCAGTTACTCCTTGGGAGGCGAGCAGTACTTC.

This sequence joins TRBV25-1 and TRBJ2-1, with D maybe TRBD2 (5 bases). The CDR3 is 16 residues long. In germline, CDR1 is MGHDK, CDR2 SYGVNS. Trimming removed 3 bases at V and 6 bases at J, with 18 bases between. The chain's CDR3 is CASSESVPGVGNEQFF. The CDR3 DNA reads TGTGCCAGCAGTGAGAGTGTCCCCGGGGTCGGCAATGAGCAGTTCTTC.

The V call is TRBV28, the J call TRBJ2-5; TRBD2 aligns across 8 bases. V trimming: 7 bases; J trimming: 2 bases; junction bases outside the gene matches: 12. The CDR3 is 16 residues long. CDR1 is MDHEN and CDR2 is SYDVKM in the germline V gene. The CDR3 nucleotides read TGTGCCAGCACCCAACGGTGGCTAGCGGGTCAAGAGACCCAGTACTTC. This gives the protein CASTQRWLAGQETQYF.

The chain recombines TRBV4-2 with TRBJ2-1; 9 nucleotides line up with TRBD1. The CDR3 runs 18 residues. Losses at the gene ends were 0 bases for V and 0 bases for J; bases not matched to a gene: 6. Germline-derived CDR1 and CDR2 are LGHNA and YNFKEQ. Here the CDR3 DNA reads TGTGCCAGCAGCCAAGATTCTTGGACAGGGGACTCCTACAATGAGCAGTTCTTC. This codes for CASSQDSWTGDSYNEQFF.

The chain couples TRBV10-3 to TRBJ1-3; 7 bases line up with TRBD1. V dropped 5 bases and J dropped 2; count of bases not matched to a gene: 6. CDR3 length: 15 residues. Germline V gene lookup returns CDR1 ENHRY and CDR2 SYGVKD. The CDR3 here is CAISNGTDPGNTIYF. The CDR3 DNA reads TGTGCCATCAGTAATGGGACAGATCCTGGAAACACCATATATTTT.

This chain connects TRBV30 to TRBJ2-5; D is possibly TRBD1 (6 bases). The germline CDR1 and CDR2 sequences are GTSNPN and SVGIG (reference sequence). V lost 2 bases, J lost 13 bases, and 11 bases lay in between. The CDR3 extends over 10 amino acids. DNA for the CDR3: TGTGCCTGGAGTCAGGGGAGCCCGTACTTC. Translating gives CAWSQGSPYF.

The chain's CDR3 is CASSRRTGSITEAFF. As DNA, the CDR3 is TGTGCCAGCAGTCGACGGACAGGGTCGATCACTGAAGCTTTCTTT. The chain links TRBV7-3 to TRBJ1-1, with TRBD1 matching 8 bases. Germline V gives CDR1 SGHTA, CDR2 FQGTGA. The CDR3 length is 15 residues. V shed 6 bases, J shed 4 bases, and the junction held 10 bases outside the gene matches.

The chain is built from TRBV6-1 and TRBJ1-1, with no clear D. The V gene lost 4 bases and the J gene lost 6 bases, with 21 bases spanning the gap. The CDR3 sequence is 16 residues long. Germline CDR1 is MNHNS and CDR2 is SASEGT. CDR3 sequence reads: CASSGRSTYPGAEAFF. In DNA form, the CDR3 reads TGTGCCAGCAGTGGGAGATCAACATATCCCGGGGCTGAAGCTTTCTTT.

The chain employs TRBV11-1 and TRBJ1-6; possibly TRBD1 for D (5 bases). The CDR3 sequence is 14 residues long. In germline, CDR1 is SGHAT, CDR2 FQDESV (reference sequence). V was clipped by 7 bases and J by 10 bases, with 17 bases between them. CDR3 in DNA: TGTGCCAGCACACTCGGCCAGGGCTCCTCACCCCTCCACTTT. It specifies CASTLGQGSSPLHF.

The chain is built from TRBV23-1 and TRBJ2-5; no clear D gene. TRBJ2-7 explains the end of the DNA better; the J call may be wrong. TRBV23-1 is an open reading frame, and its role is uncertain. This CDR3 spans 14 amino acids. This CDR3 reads CASSQSNRAYEQYF. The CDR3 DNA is TGCGCCAGCAGTCAATCGAACAGAGCCTACGAGCAGTACTTC.

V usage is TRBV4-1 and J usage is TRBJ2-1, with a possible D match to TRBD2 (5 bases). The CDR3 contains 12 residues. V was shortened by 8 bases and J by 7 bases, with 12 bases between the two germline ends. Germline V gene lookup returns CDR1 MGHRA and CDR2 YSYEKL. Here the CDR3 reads CASAGKWNEQFF. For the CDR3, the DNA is TGCGCCAGCGCGGGTAAGTGGAATGAGCAGTTCTTC.

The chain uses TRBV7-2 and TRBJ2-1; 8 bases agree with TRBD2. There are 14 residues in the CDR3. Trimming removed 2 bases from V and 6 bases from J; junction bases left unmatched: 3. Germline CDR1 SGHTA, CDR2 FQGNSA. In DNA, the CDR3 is TGTGCCAGCAGCTTAATACGGGGGGGCAATGAGCAGTTCTTC. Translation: CASSLIRGGNEQFF.

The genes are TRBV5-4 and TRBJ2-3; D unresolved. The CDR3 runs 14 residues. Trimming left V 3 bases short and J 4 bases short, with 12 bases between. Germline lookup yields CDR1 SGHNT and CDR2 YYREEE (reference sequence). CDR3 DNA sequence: TGTGCCAGCAGCTCAATAGTAAATGCAGATACGCAGTATTTT. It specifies CASSSIVNADTQYF. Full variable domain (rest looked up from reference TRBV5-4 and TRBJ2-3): ETGVTQSPTHLIKTRGQQVTLRCSSQSGHNTVSWYQQALGQGPQFIFQYYREEENGRGNFPPRFSGLQFPNYSSELNVNALELDDSALYLCASSSIVNADTQYFGPGTRLTVL.

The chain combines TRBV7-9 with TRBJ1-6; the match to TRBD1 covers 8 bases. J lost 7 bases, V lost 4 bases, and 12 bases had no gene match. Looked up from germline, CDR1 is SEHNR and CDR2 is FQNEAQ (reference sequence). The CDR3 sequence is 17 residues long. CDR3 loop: CASSSWDRTQGNSPLHF. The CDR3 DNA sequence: TGTGCCAGCAGCTCCTGGGACAGGACTCAGGGGAATTCACCCCTCCACTTT.

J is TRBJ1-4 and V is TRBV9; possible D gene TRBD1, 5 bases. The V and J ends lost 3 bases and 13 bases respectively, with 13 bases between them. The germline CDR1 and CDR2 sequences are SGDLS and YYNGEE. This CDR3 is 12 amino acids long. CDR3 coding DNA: TGTGCCAGCAGCGACCACCTGGGGGGACTGTTTTTT. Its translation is CASSDHLGGLFF.

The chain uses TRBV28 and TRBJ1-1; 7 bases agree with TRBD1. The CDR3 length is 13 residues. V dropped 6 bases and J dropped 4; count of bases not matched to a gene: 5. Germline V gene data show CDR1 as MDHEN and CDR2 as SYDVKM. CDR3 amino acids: CASRRQGITEAFF. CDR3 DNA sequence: TGTGCCAGCAGAAGACAGGGTATCACTGAAGCTTTCTTT.

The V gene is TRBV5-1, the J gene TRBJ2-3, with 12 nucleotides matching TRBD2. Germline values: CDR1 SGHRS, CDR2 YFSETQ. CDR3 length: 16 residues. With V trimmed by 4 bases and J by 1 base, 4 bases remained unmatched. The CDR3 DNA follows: TGCGCCAGCAGCGCGACTAGCGGGGGAGGCACAGATACGCAGTATTTT. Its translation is CASSATSGGGTDTQYF.